This TCR beta chain derives from a study of tumor-infiltrating lymphocytes in primary liver carcinoma. Study at large: Those sampled were patients whose primary liver carcinoma was treated by surgical resection. General study points: Tumor region pairs overlapped more than did tumor-adjacent and tumor-blood pairs. Tumors significantly exceeded blood in top-250-clone fraction (p = 0.039).

Researchers generated TCR beta cDNA from approximately 450 ng of total RNA, relying on a constant-region primer. Construction of TCR beta libraries relied on three successive nested multiplex PCR rounds employing slightly modified ARM-PCR. One entry per CDR3 protein results from TCRdb running MiXCR on the multiplex PCR reads. The data contain some 190,000 distinct CDR3 sequences, about 60% of them seen just once; the ten biggest clones take up 72%. The researchers obtained blood RNA from unsorted whole blood and also extracted germline DNA. HBV chronically infected the treatment-naive patients. Concerning this clonotype: Its antigen is undetermined.

The receptor comes from a man aged 35-49 years with primary liver carcinoma and hepatitis B virus infection. Specimen: peripheral blood.

The CDR3 here is CSVSNYGYTF. CDR3 DNA: TGCAGTGTTTCTAACTATGGCTACACCTTC. The V call is TRBV29-1, the J call TRBJ1-2; D remains ambiguous. Per germline, CDR1 SQVTM and CDR2 ANQGSEA. This CDR3 is built from 10 residues.